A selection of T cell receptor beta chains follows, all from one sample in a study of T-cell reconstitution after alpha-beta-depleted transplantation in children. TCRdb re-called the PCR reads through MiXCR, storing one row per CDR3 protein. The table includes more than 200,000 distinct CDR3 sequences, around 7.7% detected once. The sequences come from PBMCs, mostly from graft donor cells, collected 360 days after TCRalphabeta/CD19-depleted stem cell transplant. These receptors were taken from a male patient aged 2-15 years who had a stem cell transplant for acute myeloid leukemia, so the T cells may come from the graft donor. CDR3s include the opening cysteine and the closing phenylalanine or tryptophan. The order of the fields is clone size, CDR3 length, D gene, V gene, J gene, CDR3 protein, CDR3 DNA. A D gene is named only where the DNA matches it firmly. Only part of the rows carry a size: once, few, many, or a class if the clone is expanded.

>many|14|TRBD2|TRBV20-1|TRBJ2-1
CSAQKDGGATEQFF
TGCAGTGCCCAAAAGGACGGGGGGGCCACTGAGCAGTTCTTC
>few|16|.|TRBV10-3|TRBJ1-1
CAISELVGRVQTEAFF
TGTGCCATCAGTGAGTTGGTAGGGAGGGTTCAGACTGAAGCTTTCTTT
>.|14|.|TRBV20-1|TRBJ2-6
CSATGNSGANVLTF
TGCAGTGCTACGGGGAACTCTGGGGCCAACGTCCTGACTTTC
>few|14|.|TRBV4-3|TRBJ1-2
CASSQLSASNGYTF
TGCGCCAGCAGCCAATTATCGGCCAGCAACGGCTACACCTTC
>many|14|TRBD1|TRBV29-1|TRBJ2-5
CSVEDRQGRETQYF
TGCAGCGTTGAAGATCGACAGGGGAGGGAGACCCAGTACTTC
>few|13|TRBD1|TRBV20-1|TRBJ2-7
CSARKAGGSEQYF
TGCAGTGCTAGAAAGGCAGGGGGAAGCGAGCAGTACTTC
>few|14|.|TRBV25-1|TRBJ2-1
CASRGTEGYNEQFF
TGTGCCAGCAGGGGGACGGAGGGATACAATGAGCAGTTCTTC
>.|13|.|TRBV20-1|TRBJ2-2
CSALGQNTGELFF
TGCAGTGCCTTGGGACAGAACACCGGGGAGCTGTTTTTT
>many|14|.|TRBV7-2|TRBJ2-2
CASSLSGYTGELFF
TGTGCCAGCAGCTTGTCTGGATACACCGGGGAGCTGTTTTTT
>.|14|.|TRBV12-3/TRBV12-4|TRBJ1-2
CASRSRDLNYGYTF
TGTGCCAGCAGGAGCCGGGACCTTAACTATGGCTACACCTTC
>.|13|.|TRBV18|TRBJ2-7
CASSPSRYYEQYF
TGTGCCAGCTCACCATCTAGGTACTACGAGCAGTACTTC
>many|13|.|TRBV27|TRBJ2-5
CASSSRGKETQYF
TGTGCCAGCAGTTCGCGCGGAAAAGAGACCCAGTACTTC
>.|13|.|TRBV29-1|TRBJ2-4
CSVENRSQNIQYF
TGCAGCGTTGAGAACAGGTCCCAAAACATTCAGTACTTC
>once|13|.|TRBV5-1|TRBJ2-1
CASGLAAGLEQFF
TGCGCCAGCGGCTTGGCCGCGGGTCTCGAGCAGTTCTTC
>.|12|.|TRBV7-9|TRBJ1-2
CASSLVETGYTF
TGTGCCAGCAGCTTGGTTGAGACTGGCTACACCTTC
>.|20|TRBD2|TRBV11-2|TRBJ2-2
CASSLEGLVGTPSRTGELFF
TGTGCCAGCAGCTTAGAGGGACTAGTTGGGACCCCCTCGAGGACCGGGGAGCTGTTTTTT